A selection of T cell receptor beta chains follows, all from one sample in a study of cytomegalovirus exposure and HLA in healthy donors. Using immunoSEQ multiplex PCR, the repertoire was profiled, and TCRdb retains in-frame clones only, with some absent. Of about 140,000 clones listed, roughly 70% are singletons. The sample consisted of PBMCs. These receptors originate from a man aged 25 to 45 in good health and CMV-seropositive. Both conserved end residues are part of each CDR3. The order of the fields is J gene, V gene, clone size, D gene, CDR3 protein, CDR3 DNA. D genes are given only for firm matches. Only some rows state a clone size, as once, few, many or a class for expanded clones.

j_call: TRBJ2-1
v_call: TRBV27
clone_size: NA
d_call: NA
cdr3_aa: CASREPGFRQWEQFF
cdr3_nt: TGTGCCAGCCGGGAGCCTGGATTTCGACAATGGGAGCAGTTCTTC

j_call: TRBJ2-7
v_call: TRBV27
clone_size: NA
d_call: NA
cdr3_aa: CASSQRPYEQYF
cdr3_nt: TGTGCCAGCAGCCAGCGCCCCTACGAGCAGTACTTC

j_call: TRBJ2-7
v_call: TRBV27
clone_size: NA
d_call: NA
cdr3_aa: CASTPEGRLYEQYF
cdr3_nt: TGTGCCAGCACCCCGGAGGGACGTCTCTACGAGCAGTACTTC

j_call: TRBJ2-3
v_call: TRBV7-9
clone_size: NA
d_call: NA
cdr3_aa: CASSPRTPRATDTQYF
cdr3_nt: TGTGCCAGCAGCCCGCGTACGCCCAGGGCAACAGATACGCAGTATTTT

j_call: TRBJ2-2
v_call: TRBV11-2
clone_size: NA
d_call: TRBD1
cdr3_aa: CASSLGYNRGLGTGELFF
cdr3_nt: TGTGCCAGCAGCTTAGGATATAACAGGGGGCTTGGCACCGGGGAGCTGTTTTTT

j_call: TRBJ2-5
v_call: TRBV28
clone_size: NA
d_call: TRBD2
cdr3_aa: CASAASGRETQYF
cdr3_nt: TGTGCCAGTGCCGCTAGCGGGAGAGAGACCCAGTACTTC

j_call: TRBJ2-2
v_call: TRBV11-2
clone_size: NA
d_call: NA
cdr3_aa: CASSLDRRGTATGELFF
cdr3_nt: TGTGCCAGCAGCTTAGATCGTCGGGGGACAGCCACCGGGGAGCTGTTTTTT

j_call: TRBJ2-3
v_call: TRBV9
clone_size: once
d_call: TRBD2
cdr3_aa: CASSVTSGRGSTDTQYF
cdr3_nt: TGTGCCAGCAGCGTAACTAGCGGGAGGGGAAGCACAGATACGCAGTATTTT

j_call: TRBJ1-5
v_call: TRBV14
clone_size: NA
d_call: NA
cdr3_aa: CASSQGGIQPQHF
cdr3_nt: TGTGCCAGCAGCCAAGGCGGGATTCAGCCCCAGCATTTT

j_call: TRBJ2-7
v_call: TRBV11-3
clone_size: NA
d_call: TRBD1
cdr3_aa: CASSSRGLSYEQYF
cdr3_nt: TGTGCCAGCAGCTCTAGGGGGCTCTCCTACGAGCAGTACTTC

j_call: TRBJ2-7
v_call: TRBV27
clone_size: NA
d_call: NA
cdr3_aa: CASSPSVLGGSYEQYF
cdr3_nt: TGTGCCAGCAGCCCCTCCGTCCTAGGGGGCTCCTACGAGCAGTACTTC

j_call: TRBJ1-1
v_call: TRBV5-4
clone_size: NA
d_call: NA
cdr3_aa: CASTESENTEAFF
cdr3_nt: TGTGCCAGCACCGAATCAGAGAACACTGAAGCTTTCTTT

j_call: TRBJ2-1
v_call: TRBV29-1
clone_size: NA
d_call: NA
cdr3_aa: CSVGPAGGEQFF
cdr3_nt: TGCAGCGTTGGGCCGGCTGGCGGTGAGCAGTTCTTC

j_call: TRBJ2-1
v_call: TRBV27
clone_size: NA
d_call: TRBD2
cdr3_aa: CASSLRGRDEQFF
cdr3_nt: TGTGCCAGCAGTTTAAGAGGGAGGGATGAGCAGTTCTTC

j_call: TRBJ2-7
v_call: TRBV6-1
clone_size: NA
d_call: TRBD2
cdr3_aa: CASSETGRAYEQYF
cdr3_nt: TGTGCCAGCAGTGAGACGGGGAGGGCCTACGAGCAGTACTTC

j_call: TRBJ2-1
v_call: TRBV7-9
clone_size: NA
d_call: TRBD2
cdr3_aa: CAGSSETRLAGAFDEQFF
cdr3_nt: TGTGCCGGCAGCAGCGAGACCCGACTAGCGGGAGCGTTCGATGAGCAGTTCTTC

j_call: TRBJ1-2
v_call: TRBV7-2
clone_size: NA
d_call: NA
cdr3_aa: CASSLVSGYGYGYTF
cdr3_nt: TGTGCCAGCAGCTTAGTATCAGGGTACGGGTATGGCTACACCTTC

j_call: TRBJ2-1
v_call: TRBV5-1
clone_size: NA
d_call: TRBD2
cdr3_aa: CASSWGGTSGTDNEQFF
cdr3_nt: TGCGCCAGCAGCTGGGGGGGAACTAGCGGGACGGACAATGAGCAGTTCTTC

j_call: TRBJ2-7
v_call: TRBV28
clone_size: few
d_call: TRBD1
cdr3_aa: CASSSTGQGHEQYF
cdr3_nt: TGTGCCAGCAGTTCAACGGGACAGGGACACGAGCAGTACTTC

j_call: TRBJ1-3
v_call: TRBV5-1
clone_size: NA
d_call: TRBD1
cdr3_aa: CASSQDDRGAIYF
cdr3_nt: TGCGCCAGCAGCCAAGACGACAGGGGGGCCATATATTTT

j_call: TRBJ2-4
v_call: TRBV27
clone_size: NA
d_call: TRBD1
cdr3_aa: CASSARGRGNIQYF
cdr3_nt: TGTGCCAGCAGTGCAAGGGGGCGCGGAAACATTCAGTACTTC

j_call: TRBJ1-1
v_call: TRBV19
clone_size: NA
d_call: TRBD1
cdr3_aa: CASSIDRGVRTEAFF
cdr3_nt: TGTGCCAGTAGTATTGACAGGGGCGTGAGGACTGAAGCTTTCTTT

j_call: TRBJ1-5
v_call: TRBV5-1
clone_size: NA
d_call: TRBD1
cdr3_aa: CASSLKPTGGNQPQHF
cdr3_nt: TGCGCCAGCAGCTTAAAACCGACAGGGGGCAATCAGCCCCAGCATTTT

j_call: TRBJ2-3
v_call: TRBV5-1
clone_size: NA
d_call: NA
cdr3_aa: CASSVQGSADTQYF
cdr3_nt: TGCGCCAGCAGCGTACAGGGTTCGGCAGATACGCAGTATTTT

j_call: TRBJ1-4
v_call: TRBV7-9
clone_size: NA
d_call: NA
cdr3_aa: CASRPEDTQNEKLFF
cdr3_nt: TGTGCCAGCAGGCCCGAGGACACACAGAATGAAAAACTGTTTTTT

j_call: TRBJ1-1
v_call: TRBV19
clone_size: NA
d_call: NA
cdr3_aa: CASRGHQNTEAFF
cdr3_nt: TGTGCCAGTAGGGGACACCAGAACACTGAAGCTTTCTTT

j_call: TRBJ2-2
v_call: TRBV11-2
clone_size: NA
d_call: TRBD2
cdr3_aa: CASSLVAGRHRELFF
cdr3_nt: TGTGCCAGCAGCTTGGTAGCGGGACGCCATCGGGAGCTGTTTTTT

j_call: TRBJ2-3
v_call: TRBV28
clone_size: NA
d_call: TRBD1
cdr3_aa: CASSRTPDRGITDTQYF
cdr3_nt: TGTGCCAGCAGCCGCACCCCGGACAGGGGTATCACAGATACGCAGTATTTT

j_call: TRBJ1-2
v_call: TRBV19
clone_size: NA
d_call: NA
cdr3_aa: CASGHHSPQAGYTF
cdr3_nt: TGTGCCAGTGGCCACCACAGCCCCCAAGCTGGCTACACCTTC

j_call: TRBJ1-1
v_call: TRBV6-1
clone_size: NA
d_call: NA
cdr3_aa: CASSGTGGNMNTEAFF
cdr3_nt: TGTGCCAGCAGTGGTACCGGCGGTAACATGAACACTGAAGCTTTCTTT

j_call: TRBJ1-1
v_call: TRBV25-1
clone_size: NA
d_call: NA
cdr3_aa: CASGRRLATEAFF
cdr3_nt: TGTGCCAGCGGTCGCAGGCTTGCCACTGAAGCTTTCTTT

j_call: TRBJ1-2
v_call: TRBV6-1
clone_size: NA
d_call: TRBD1
cdr3_aa: CASSDRGGYTF
cdr3_nt: TGTGCCAGCAGCGACAGGGGGGGCTACACCTTC

j_call: TRBJ2-7
v_call: TRBV27
clone_size: once
d_call: NA
cdr3_aa: CASSLSGEAFGEQYF
cdr3_nt: TGTGCCAGCAGTTTATCAGGGGAAGCGTTCGGGGAGCAGTACTTC

j_call: TRBJ2-7
v_call: TRBV2
clone_size: NA
d_call: TRBD1
cdr3_aa: CASSGDRGAYEQYF
cdr3_nt: TGTGCCAGCAGTGGTGACAGGGGAGCATACGAGCAGTACTTC

j_call: TRBJ1-2
v_call: TRBV6-5
clone_size: NA
d_call: NA
cdr3_aa: CASRAGFFGYTF
cdr3_nt: TGTGCCAGCAGGGCAGGGTTCTTCGGCTACACCTTC

j_call: TRBJ2-3
v_call: TRBV9
clone_size: few
d_call: TRBD2
cdr3_aa: CASSVGSGRYTDTQYF
cdr3_nt: TGTGCCAGCAGCGTAGGTAGCGGGAGGTACACAGATACGCAGTATTTT

j_call: TRBJ1-5
v_call: TRBV5-6
clone_size: NA
d_call: NA
cdr3_aa: CASSTTESNQPQHF
cdr3_nt: TGTGCCAGCAGCACCACAGAGAGCAATCAGCCCCAGCATTTT

j_call: TRBJ1-2
v_call: TRBV9
clone_size: NA
d_call: NA
cdr3_aa: CASSVATTGGYTF
cdr3_nt: TGTGCCAGCAGCGTAGCAACGACAGGCGGCTACACCTTC

j_call: TRBJ2-7
v_call: TRBV5-1
clone_size: NA
d_call: TRBD2
cdr3_aa: CASSLAGLAGEQYF
cdr3_nt: TGCGCCAGCAGCTTGGCTGGACTAGCGGGAGAGCAGTACTTC

j_call: TRBJ1-2
v_call: TRBV30
clone_size: NA
d_call: NA
cdr3_aa: CAWSLSGFGYTF
cdr3_nt: TGTGCCTGGAGTTTGTCGGGGTTTGGCTACACCTTC

j_call: TRBJ2-7
v_call: TRBV25-1
clone_size: NA
d_call: NA
cdr3_aa: CASSWGDRRRPYEQYF
cdr3_nt: TGTGCCAGCAGTTGGGGGGACCGTCGGCGTCCCTACGAGCAGTACTTC

j_call: TRBJ2-7
v_call: TRBV29-1
clone_size: NA
d_call: NA
cdr3_aa: CSVPQGHEQYF
cdr3_nt: TGCAGCGTTCCCCAGGGCCACGAGCAGTACTTC

j_call: TRBJ2-3
v_call: TRBV7-2
clone_size: NA
d_call: NA
cdr3_aa: CASSLGGVASTDTQYF
cdr3_nt: TGTGCCAGCAGCTTAGGCGGGGTAGCGAGCACAGATACGCAGTATTTT

j_call: TRBJ1-4
v_call: TRBV11-2
clone_size: NA
d_call: NA
cdr3_aa: CASSGTSGSNEKLFF
cdr3_nt: TGTGCCAGCAGCGGGACTTCGGGATCTAATGAAAAACTGTTTTTT

j_call: TRBJ2-1
v_call: TRBV14
clone_size: NA
d_call: NA
cdr3_aa: CASSPYSRNNEQFF
cdr3_nt: TGTGCCAGCAGTCCCTACTCGCGGAACAATGAGCAGTTCTTC

j_call: TRBJ2-2
v_call: TRBV4-1
clone_size: NA
d_call: NA
cdr3_aa: CASSQDLRGVGELFF
cdr3_nt: TGCGCCAGCAGCCAAGACCTCAGGGGGGTCGGGGAGCTGTTTTTT

j_call: TRBJ1-4
v_call: TRBV7-2
clone_size: NA
d_call: TRBD1
cdr3_aa: CASSPDRGGEKLFF
cdr3_nt: TGTGCCAGCAGTCCCGACAGGGGTGGGGAAAAACTGTTTTTT

j_call: TRBJ2-1
v_call: TRBV10-3
clone_size: NA
d_call: TRBD2
cdr3_aa: CAISAGGRGPEQFF
cdr3_nt: TGTGCCATCAGTGCGGGCGGGAGGGGGCCTGAGCAGTTCTTC

j_call: TRBJ2-1
v_call: TRBV15
clone_size: NA
d_call: NA
cdr3_aa: CATSRGLEVLAYNEQFF
cdr3_nt: TGTGCCACCAGCAGAGGTCTGGAGGTACTAGCTTACAATGAGCAGTTCTTC

j_call: TRBJ1-1
v_call: TRBV5-1
clone_size: NA
d_call: NA
cdr3_aa: CASSLGEGRGTEAFF
cdr3_nt: TGCGCCAGCAGCTTGGGTGAGGGGAGGGGAACTGAAGCTTTCTTT

j_call: TRBJ1-4
v_call: TRBV19
clone_size: NA
d_call: NA
cdr3_aa: CASSNSVLGEKLFF
cdr3_nt: TGTGCCAGTAGTAATAGTGTGCTCGGTGAAAAACTGTTTTTT

j_call: TRBJ1-5
v_call: TRBV18
clone_size: NA
d_call: TRBD1
cdr3_aa: CASSPTGGNQPQHF
cdr3_nt: TGTGCCAGCTCACCAACAGGGGGAAATCAGCCCCAGCATTTT

j_call: TRBJ1-2
v_call: TRBV28
clone_size: NA
d_call: NA
cdr3_aa: CASSGGGVRYGYTF
cdr3_nt: TGTGCCAGCAGTGGCGGCGGGGTACGCTATGGCTACACCTTC

j_call: TRBJ1-2
v_call: TRBV7-8
clone_size: NA
d_call: TRBD1
cdr3_aa: CASSLGTGNGYTF
cdr3_nt: TGTGCCAGCAGCTTAGGGACAGGGAATGGCTACACCTTC

j_call: TRBJ1-2
v_call: TRBV5-1
clone_size: few
d_call: NA
cdr3_aa: CASSLSGIPNYGYTF
cdr3_nt: TGCGCCAGCAGCTTGTCGGGGATCCCTAACTATGGCTACACCTTC

j_call: TRBJ2-5
v_call: TRBV15
clone_size: NA
d_call: TRBD1
cdr3_aa: CATSHERGRETQYF
cdr3_nt: TGTGCCACCAGCCATGAGAGGGGGCGCGAGACCCAGTACTTC

j_call: TRBJ1-3
v_call: TRBV7-2
clone_size: NA
d_call: NA
cdr3_aa: CASSFREVGSGNTIYF
cdr3_nt: TGTGCCAGCAGCTTCAGGGAGGTTGGATCTGGAAACACCATATATTTT